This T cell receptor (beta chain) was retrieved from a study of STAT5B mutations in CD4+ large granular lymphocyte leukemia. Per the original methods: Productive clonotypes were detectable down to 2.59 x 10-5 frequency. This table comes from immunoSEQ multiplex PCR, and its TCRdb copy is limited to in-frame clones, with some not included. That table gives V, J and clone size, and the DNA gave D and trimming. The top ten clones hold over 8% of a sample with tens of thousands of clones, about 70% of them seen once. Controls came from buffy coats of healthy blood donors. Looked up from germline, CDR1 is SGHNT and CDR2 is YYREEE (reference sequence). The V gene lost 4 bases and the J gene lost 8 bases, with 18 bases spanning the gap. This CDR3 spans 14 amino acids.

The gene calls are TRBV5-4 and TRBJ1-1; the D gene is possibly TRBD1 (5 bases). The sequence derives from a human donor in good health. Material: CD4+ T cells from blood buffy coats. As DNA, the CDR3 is TGTGCCAGCAGCCAATCCCCGGGCAGGGCGGAAGCTTTCTTT. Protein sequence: CASSQSPGRAEAFF.